The 5 T cell receptor beta chains listed next were all sequenced from one sample in a study of human thymus T cells (dated by TCRdb to 2020 to 2022). Thymus tissue was obtained as surgical resects removed during corrective cardiac surgery. Libraries were made using the immunoSEQ multiplex PCR assay. TCRdb re-hosts the immuneACCESS table, in-frame sequences only. Its copies lack some clones; in the studies checked, an unresolved V gene accounts for under half of them, and the cause for the rest is not known. This sample lists 100,000 to 150,000 clones; more than 90% were detected once. Clones ranked in the top ten supply more than 0.02% of the sample. Sequenced sample: thymus tissue. The receptors stem from a boy under two years old with a congenital heart defect but otherwise immunologically healthy.

This chain uses TRBV4-1 with TRBJ1-3, with D possibly being TRBD1 (5 bases). Germline CDR1 reads MGHRA; CDR2 reads YSYEKL. V was clipped by 6 bases and J by 0 bases, with 12 bases between them. The CDR3 spans 15 residues. Here the CDR3 reads CASSQRQYSGNTIYF. CDR3 DNA: TGCGCCAGCAGTCAAAGACAGTACTCTGGAAACACCATATATTTT.

The CDR3 is CASSQGLPGQGAHTEAFF. The DNA for the CDR3 is TGCGCCAGCAGCCAAGGGTTACCGGGACAGGGGGCACACACTGAAGCTTTCTTT. The J gene is TRBJ1-1, the V gene TRBV4-3; 12 bases map to TRBD1. Unmatched junction bases numbered 9, after V lost 1 base and J lost 3 bases. The CDR3 runs to 18 residues. CDR1 and CDR2 (germline): LGHNA, YSLEER.

This chain uses TRBV7-3 with TRBJ2-7; D remains unclear. The CDR3 is 14 residues long. In germline, CDR1 is SGHTA, CDR2 FQGTGA. Trimming took off 0 bases at V and 2 bases at J, with 8 bases between the two ends. The CDR3 bases are TGTGCCAGCAGCTTAACTGGGGATCCCTACGAGCAGTACTTC. Protein: CASSLTGDPYEQYF.

V gene TRBV4-3 combines with J gene TRBJ2-3; 7 bases agree with TRBD1. The length of the CDR3 is 14 residues. Germline CDR1 reads LGHNA; CDR2 reads YSLEER. Trimming removed 3 bases from V and 4 bases from J; junction bases left unmatched: 4. In DNA form, the CDR3 reads TGCGCCAGCAGCCACAGACAGGGTCCAGATACGCAGTATTTT. Protein sequence: CASSHRQGPDTQYF.

The rearrangement links TRBV4-3 to TRBJ2-6; D unresolved. There are 17 residues in the CDR3. The germline CDR1 and CDR2 sequences are LGHNA and YSLEER. Trimming stripped 0 bases from V and 0 bases from J, with 9 bases between. The CDR3 here is CASSQELEFSGANVLTF. The CDR3 nucleotides read TGCGCCAGCAGCCAAGAATTGGAATTCTCTGGGGCCAACGTCCTGACTTTC.